The clone carrying this TCR beta chain was detected only a few times. Per the original data handling: Nucleated cell counts were estimated from reference gene primer amplification. TCRdb's table, derived via immunoSEQ multiplex PCR, lists solely in-frame clones and lacks some. D and trimming were read from the DNA, whereas the V and J calls and clone size are those reported in that table. The sample consists of about 150,000 clones, 80% to 85% of them appearing once. The data were taken from a study of blood T cell repertoires in COVID-19. Turning to the study itself: Researchers got acute and convalescent COVID-19 samples from the United States, Italy and Spain. Sources were T cells, B-cell-depleted T cells, or PBMCs; the material itself was cDNA or gDNA.

This CDR3 has 15 amino acids. Per germline, CDR1 SGHNT and CDR2 YYREEE (reference sequence). V lost 1 base to trimming and J lost 0 bases, with 7 bases between them. Sequencing used peripheral blood. The V and J genes are TRBV5-4 and TRBJ2-2, with D maybe TRBD1 (6 bases). This TCR was sampled from a man aged 70 or older with active or convalescent COVID-19. CDR3 sequence (DNA): TGTGCCAGCAGCTTGCCAGGGGCGAACACCGGGGAGCTGTTTTTT. Translation: CASSLPGANTGELFF.